The 16 T cell receptor beta chains reported below all come from one sample, sequenced in a study of blood T cells in healthy people across ages (dated by TCRdb to the mid-2010s). The receptor library was made with 5' RACE. TCRdb records Illumina HiSeq 2500 as the sequencer. The second PCR ran for roughly 7 to 12 cycles and used a J-beta primer mix along with a sample-barcoded 5' primer. TCRdb cleaned the public reads at Q25 with fastp, built clones with MiXCR and kept in-frame beta chains. When rows share a CDR3 protein, they turn into one entry using the most common DNA and genes. The sample includes approximately 940,000 distinct CDR3 sequences, with around 49% observed a single time. The top ten clones comprise roughly an eighth of the sample. The sequenced material came from blood. These TCRs come from a man younger than 45 in good health.

This chain connects TRBV7-3 to TRBJ1-1, with D tentatively TRBD1 (5 bases). Germline-derived CDR1 and CDR2 are SGHTA and FQGTGA. The V and J ends lost 5 bases and 1 base respectively, with 11 bases between them. The CDR3 spans 14 residues. The CDR3: CASSAGHANTEAFF. The CDR3 DNA reads TGTGCCAGCAGCGCCGGACACGCGAACACTGAAGCTTTCTTT.

The V gene is TRBV4-3, the J gene TRBJ1-5, with unresolved D. Germline V gene sequence: CDR1 LGHNA, CDR2 YSLEER. This CDR3 is 15 amino acids long. The V gene lost 0 bases and the J gene lost 2 bases, with 8 bases spanning the gap. CDR3 DNA sequence: TGCGCCAGCAGCCAAGAGCCCTGGGGCAATCAGCCCCAGCATTTT. Translated: CASSQEPWGNQPQHF.

This clonotype was picked up one time. The J gene is TRBJ2-5, the V gene TRBV10-3; TRBD2 is a possible D gene (5 bases). Germline V gene sequence: CDR1 ENHRY, CDR2 SYGVKD. This CDR3 region has 13 residues. V lost 8 bases and J lost 11, with 21 bases in between. The DNA of the CDR3 is TGTGCCATCGGAGAGGGCCGGATCAATGAGCAGTACTTC. Amino acids: CAIGEGRINEQYF.

Details on this clonotype: Since the CDR3 does not end with the conserved phenylalanine or tryptophan, this likely comes from a read error. The chain uses TRBV20-1 and TRBJ1-5; TRBD1 matches at 7 bases. Germline V lookup: CDR1 DFQATT, CDR2 SNEGSKA (reference sequence). J was trimmed by 4 bases and V by 0 bases; bases with no gene match: 6. CDR3 length: 15 residues. The CDR3 sequence is CSAREDREGNQPQHI. CDR3 DNA: TGCAGTGCTAGAGAAGACAGGGAGGGGAATCAGCCCCAGCATATT.

This rearrangement joins TRBV21-1 to TRBJ2-4; TRBD2 is the table's D call and was not checked against the DNA. The end of the DNA fits TRBJ2-7 better, so the J call may be wrong. TRBV21-1 is tagged as a pseudogene. This CDR3 comprises 15 residues. For the CDR3, the DNA is TGTGCCAGCAGCAAATGTAAGGGGTCCCGCTACGAGCAGTACTTC. The encoded protein is CASSKCKGSRYEQYF.

The chain uses TRBV5-1 and TRBJ2-5; a possible D gene is TRBD2 (5 bases). CDR3 length: 12 residues. V was trimmed by 4 bases and J by 3 bases, leaving 7 bases between them. Germline CDR1 reads SGHRS; CDR2 reads YFSETQ. CDR3 amino acids: CASSEREETQYF. The CDR3, as DNA: TGCGCCAGCAGCGAGAGGGAAGAGACCCAGTACTTC.

This chain's CDR3 is CSASGGSWGNQPQHF. CDR3 coding DNA: TGCAGTGCTAGTGGGGGGAGTTGGGGCAATCAGCCCCAGCATTTT. The chain uses TRBV20-1 and TRBJ1-5; tentatively, D is TRBD1 (5 bases). The CDR3 spans 15 residues. Germline values: CDR1 DFQATT, CDR2 SNEGSKA (reference sequence). V lost 3 bases to trimming and J lost 2 bases, with 14 bases between them.

The gene calls are TRBV7-2 and TRBJ2-7; 10 positions match TRBD2. CDR1 and CDR2 (germline): SGHTA, FQGNSA. The CDR3 extends over 15 amino acids. With 0 bases clipped from V and 10 bases from J, the junction kept 9 bases outside the gene matches. The CDR3 DNA reads TGTGCCAGCAGCTTAGCATCTAGCGGGGGCGCACCACAGTACTTC. It yields the protein CASSLASSGGAPQYF. The full variable domain, its missing parts supplied by reference TRBV7-2 and TRBJ2-7, is GAGVSQSPSNKVTEKGKDVELRCDPISGHTALYWYRQSLGQGLEFLIYFQGNSAPDKSGLPSDRFSAERTGGSVSTLTIQRTQQEDSAVYLCASSLASSGGAPQYFGPGTRLTVT.

This clonotype was observed a handful of times. This chain links TRBV6-5 with TRBJ1-1, with D unclear. Trimming removed 6 bases from V and 1 base from J, with 15 bases in between. The CDR3 runs to 15 residues. CDR1 is MNHEY and CDR2 is SVGAGI in the germline V gene. CDR3 in amino acids: CASSTKTAKNTEAFF. The CDR3 DNA sequence: TGTGCCAGCAGCACCAAGACCGCCAAGAACACTGAAGCTTTCTTT.

J is TRBJ1-2 and V is TRBV5-1; D unclear. The V gene's germline CDR1 is SGHRS and CDR2 YFSETQ. With 4 bases removed from V and 4 bases from J, the gap between germline ends came to 14 bases. This CDR3 spans 14 amino acids. The DNA for the CDR3 is TGCGCCAGCAGCCCAAATCCCCCGGTCTATGGCTACACCTTC. This gives the protein CASSPNPPVYGYTF. The full variable domain, rest sourced from reference TRBV5-1 and TRBJ1-2, is KAGVTQTPRYLIKTRGQQVTLSCSPISGHRSVSWYQQTPGQGLQFLFEYFSETQRNKGNFPGRFSGRQFSNSRSEMNVSTLELGDSALYLCASSPNPPVYGYTFGSGTRLTVV.

V usage is TRBV6-5 and J usage is TRBJ1-6, with TRBD1 matching 8 bases. The length of the CDR3 is 15 residues. Per germline, CDR1 MNHEY and CDR2 SVGAGI. The ends lost 5 bases at V and 9 bases at J; junction bases unmatched: 9. In DNA, the CDR3 is TGTGCCAGCAGTGACAGACAGGGGCCGACTTCACCCCTCCACTTT. Protein sequence: CASSDRQGPTSPLHF.

This sequence joins TRBV7-2 and TRBJ2-7; the D is unclear. Germline CDR1 reads SGHTA; CDR2 reads FQGNSA. The CDR3 contains 13 residues. The V gene lost 7 bases and the J gene lost 1 base, with 11 bases spanning the gap. CDR3 nucleotides: TGTGCCAGCACCCTGTACTTATCCTACGAGCAGTACTTC. Its protein is CASTLYLSYEQYF.

This rearrangement joins TRBV4-2 to TRBJ1-6, with D possibly TRBD1 on 5 matching bases. CDR1 is LGHNA and CDR2 is YNFKEQ in the germline V gene. This CDR3 is built from 15 residues. V lost 0 bases and J lost 7, with 10 bases in between. As DNA, the CDR3 is TGTGCCAGCAGCCAAGAAGGGGACGGGAATTCACCCCTCCACTTT. Protein sequence: CASSQEGDGNSPLHF.

The J gene is TRBJ2-2, the V gene TRBV20-1; 8 bases are shared with TRBD2. Losses at the gene ends were 0 bases for V and 7 bases for J; bases not matched to a gene: 1. The CDR3 covers 13 residues. Germline CDR1 DFQATT, CDR2 SNEGSKA (reference sequence). The CDR3 DNA reads as TGCAGTGCTAGAGAAGGGACTAGCGGGGAGCTGTTTTTT. Translating gives CSAREGTSGELFF.

The DNA of the CDR3 is TGTGCCAGCAGCTTAGGCCGGGACAGGGTAGTTCCTTCCCACGAGCAGTACTTC. It yields the protein CASSLGRDRVVPSHEQYF. The rearrangement uses TRBV7-9 and TRBJ2-7; 9 positions agree with TRBD1. This CDR3 is 18 amino acids long. Germline V gene lookup returns CDR1 SEHNR and CDR2 FQNEAQ (reference sequence). The junction had 15 bases not matched to a gene; V was cut back by 1 base and J by 5 bases.

This chain links TRBV3-1 with TRBJ1-2, with a tentative D call TRBD1 (5 bases). V lost 1 base, J lost 1 base, and 13 bases lay in between. Germline V gives CDR1 LGHDT, CDR2 YNNKEL (reference sequence). The CDR3 totals 16 residues. Here the CDR3 reads CASSQVAGRSNYGYTF. CDR3 DNA sequence: TGTGCCAGCAGCCAAGTTGCAGGGCGGAGTAACTATGGCTACACCTTC.